The 16 T cell receptor beta chains below were found in one sample sequenced in a study of shared T cell receptors in the human thymus (dated by TCRdb to 2020 to 2023). Libraries were prepared through the immunoSEQ multiplex PCR assay. TCRdb provides this immuneACCESS table in a form limited to in-frame rearrangements. Some clones are lacking; in checked studies, under half of them reflect an unresolved V gene, and why the rest are absent is not known. For this sample there are a few hundred thousand clones; over 90% appear just once. The ten largest clones take up approximately 0.02% of the sample. Sequencing used thymocytes. These receptors came from a human donor.

The chain employs TRBV6-1 and TRBJ1-1; no reliable D call. V was shortened by 8 bases and J by 8 bases, with 24 bases between the two germline ends. There are 15 residues in the CDR3. Looked up from germline, CDR1 is MNHNS and CDR2 is SASEGT. CDR3 protein: CASGESEAPNWEAFF. The CDR3 DNA reads TGTGCCAGCGGCGAAAGCGAGGCCCCCAATTGGGAAGCTTTCTTT.

This chain joins TRBV4-1 and TRBJ2-1; D gene uncertain. Germline V CDR1 and CDR2: MGHRA, YSYEKL. The CDR3 has 16 amino acids. V was cut by 0 bases and J by 2 bases, with 11 bases left in between. CDR3 sequence reads: CASSQEDQAAYNEQFF. CDR3 coding DNA: TGCGCCAGCAGCCAAGAGGACCAGGCCGCCTACAATGAGCAGTTCTTC.

The rearrangement uses TRBV11-3 and TRBJ2-7; D might be TRBD1 (6 bases). The CDR3 spans 14 residues. From germline, CDR1 is SGHNT and CDR2 YENEEA. V lost 2 bases, J lost 1 base, and 9 bases lay in between. The CDR3 region is CASSLQTGSYEQYF. CDR3 nucleotides: TGTGCCAGCAGCTTACAGACAGGATCCTACGAGCAGTACTTC.

For the CDR3, the DNA is TGTGCCAGCATTAAACAGAGACTGTACGGGGCCAACGTCCTGACTTTC. Its protein product is CASIKQRLYGANVLTF. The rearrangement joins TRBV27 to TRBJ2-6; D is unclear. Germline assignment: CDR1 MNHEY and CDR2 SMNVEV (reference sequence). The ends were cut back, 7 bases at V and 4 bases at J, with 17 bases in the middle. This CDR3 has 16 amino acids.

This sequence joins TRBV7-9 and TRBJ2-5, with TRBD2 matching 7 bases. This CDR3 comprises 16 residues. Trimming at V came to 5 bases and at J to 4 bases, leaving 13 bases not matched to a gene. Germline assignment: CDR1 SEHNR and CDR2 FQNEAQ (reference sequence). CDR3 coding DNA: TGTGCCAGCAGCCTAATACAAAACCGGGGGGTAGAGACCCAGTACTTC. The encoded protein is CASSLIQNRGVETQYF.

The CDR3 reads CASSPPRGNQPQHF. CDR3 DNA: TGTGCCAGCAGTCCTCCGAGGGGCAATCAGCCCCAGCATTTT. The chain combines TRBV28 with TRBJ1-5; D is uncertain. This CDR3 contains 14 residues. V dropped 5 bases and J dropped 2 bases, with 10 bases sitting between them. Germline CDR1 and CDR2: MDHEN and SYDVKM.

The genes are TRBV4-1 and TRBJ1-5; D gene uncertain. Trimming took off 2 bases at V and 3 bases at J, with 11 bases between the two ends. The CDR3 is 15 amino acids. Per the germline V gene, CDR1 is MGHRA and CDR2 is YSYEKL. The CDR3 spells CASSQPTEPNQPQHF. CDR3 DNA: TGCGCCAGCAGCCAACCCACAGAACCCAATCAGCCCCAGCATTTT.

The chain carries TRBV28 and TRBJ2-2; the D gene is possibly TRBD2 (5 bases). V shed 5 bases and J shed 7 bases, with 11 bases lying between them. This CDR3 contains 13 residues. Germline V gene data show CDR1 as MDHEN and CDR2 as SYDVKM. The CDR3 region has the DNA TGTGCCAGCAGTCGGACTTGGCGCGGGGAGCTGTTTTTT. It is translated as CASSRTWRGELFF.

The V gene is TRBV5-1, the J gene TRBJ2-6, with 10 bases aligning to TRBD2. Germline-derived CDR1 and CDR2 are SGHRS and YFSETQ. This CDR3 is 24 amino acids long. The J segment lost 0 bases and the V segment lost 4 bases, leaving 25 bases of the junction unmatched. The CDR3 reads CASSPEGGRGASGSPRSGANVLTF. The CDR3 DNA sequence: TGCGCCAGCAGCCCCGAAGGGGGGCGGGGAGCTAGCGGGAGTCCTCGCTCTGGGGCCAACGTCCTGACTTTC.

The CDR3 DNA follows: TGTGCCAGCAGTTCCTGGGACCGAACCTCCACCGGGGAGCTGTTTTTT. As protein: CASSSWDRTSTGELFF. This chain links TRBV6-5 with TRBJ2-2, with D perhaps TRBD1 or TRBD2 (5 bases each). The germline V and J ends were trimmed by 4 bases and 4 bases, with 16 bases remaining between them. CDR3 length: 16 amino acids. Germline V gene data show CDR1 as MNHEY and CDR2 as SVGAGI.

CDR3 nucleotide sequence: TGTGCCACCTCGAAAGCCTACCCCCGGAGGGGGCAAGGCAATGAGCAGTTCTTC. It specifies CATSKAYPRRGQGNEQFF. J is TRBJ2-1 and V is TRBV28; perhaps TRBD1 as D (7 bases). V shed 10 bases and J shed 6 bases, with 31 bases lying between them. Germline V gene lookup returns CDR1 MDHEN and CDR2 SYDVKM. This CDR3 has 18 residues.

The rearrangement links TRBV4-3 to TRBJ2-7; 10 bases agree with TRBD2. The ends lost 1 base at V and 5 bases at J; junction bases unmatched: 11. Germline V gene data show CDR1 as LGHNA and CDR2 as YSLEER. The CDR3 loop spans 17 amino acids. CDR3 residues: CASSQVQREGSVDEQYF. CDR3 sequence (DNA): TGCGCCAGCAGCCAAGTTCAGCGGGAGGGATCGGTCGACGAGCAGTACTTC.

CDR3 sequence reads: CASSEDSIHEHSNQPQHF. CDR3 nucleotide sequence: TGTGCCAGCAGCGAGGATTCAATACACGAACATAGCAATCAGCCCCAGCATTTT. J is TRBJ1-5 and V is TRBV7-9; D unclear. This CDR3 has 18 amino acids. Trimming left V 5 bases short and J 0 bases short, with 20 bases between. Germline V gene data show CDR1 as SEHNR and CDR2 as FQNEAQ (reference sequence).

The chain carries TRBV28 and TRBJ1-2; D is unclear. Per germline, CDR1 MDHEN and CDR2 SYDVKM. Trimming removed 10 bases at V and 0 bases at J, with 18 bases between. The CDR3 covers 15 residues. In DNA, the CDR3 is TGTGCCATCGCATTTTTTCTTCCCTCTAACTATGGCTACACCTTC. The encoded protein is CAIAFFLPSNYGYTF.

The chain has TRBV28 and TRBJ2-2; 12 bases agree with TRBD1. From germline, CDR1 is MDHEN and CDR2 SYDVKM. The junction had 16 bases not matched to a gene; V was cut back by 10 bases and J by 1 base. The CDR3 runs to 19 residues. CDR3 loop: CATYRDRGRGGRNTGELFF. CDR3 DNA sequence: TGTGCCACCTACCGGGACAGGGGGCGCGGCGGGAGGAACACCGGGGAGCTGTTTTTT.

The chain uses TRBV27 and TRBJ2-2; D call uncertain. Trimming shortened V by 6 bases and J by 0 bases, and 8 bases separated the two germline ends. From germline, CDR1 is MNHEY and CDR2 SMNVEV (reference sequence). The CDR3 sequence is 14 residues long. CDR3 in amino acids: CASRPFANTGELFF. The CDR3 DNA sequence: TGTGCCAGCAGGCCGTTCGCGAACACCGGGGAGCTGTTTTTT.